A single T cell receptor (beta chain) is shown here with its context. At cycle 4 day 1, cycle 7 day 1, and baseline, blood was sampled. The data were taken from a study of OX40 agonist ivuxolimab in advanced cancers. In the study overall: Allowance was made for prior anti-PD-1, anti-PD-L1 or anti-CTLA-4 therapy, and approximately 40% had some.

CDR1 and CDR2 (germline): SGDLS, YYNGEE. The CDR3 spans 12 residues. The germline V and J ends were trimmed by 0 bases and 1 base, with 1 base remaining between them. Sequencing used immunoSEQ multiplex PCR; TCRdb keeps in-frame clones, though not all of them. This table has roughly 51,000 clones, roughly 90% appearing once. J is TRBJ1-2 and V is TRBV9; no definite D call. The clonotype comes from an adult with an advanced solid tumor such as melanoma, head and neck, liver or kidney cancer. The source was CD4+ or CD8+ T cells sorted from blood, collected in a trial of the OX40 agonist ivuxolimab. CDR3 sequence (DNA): TGTGCCAGCAGCGTAGGTAACTATGGCTACACCTTC. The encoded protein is CASSVGNYGYTF.